Listed below are T cell receptor beta chains from one sample, sequenced in a study of beta chain features in type 1 diabetes. Repertoires were generated with immunoSEQ multiplex PCR, while TCRdb's copy carries only in-frame clones and drops some. The repertoire holds about 930,000 clones, with roughly 15% as singletons. Material: naive CD4+ T cells from blood. The origin of the receptors is a woman in her late teens or twenties in good health. CDR3s include the opening cysteine and the closing phenylalanine or tryptophan. Fields, in order: CDR3 DNA, CDR3 protein, V gene, clone size, J gene, D gene. D genes are given only for firm matches. Clone size appears in some rows only: once, few, many, or a class for an expanded clone.

CDR3nt: TGTGCCAGCAGTTTTAGGGGGACAGAGCTATATGGCTACACCTTC; CDR3aa: CASSFRGTELYGYTF; v_gene: TRBV27; abundance: NA; j_gene: TRBJ1-2; d_gene: TRBD1
CDR3nt: TGTGCCAGCAGACAGGGGGCTGATCAGCCCCAGCATTTT; CDR3aa: CASRQGADQPQHF; v_gene: TRBV6-6; abundance: few; j_gene: TRBJ1-5; d_gene: TRBD1
CDR3nt: TGTGCCAGCAGCGTAGTGGAAGATACGCAGTATTTT; CDR3aa: CASSVVEDTQYF; v_gene: TRBV9; abundance: NA; j_gene: TRBJ2-3; d_gene: NA
CDR3nt: TGCAGCGTGGGCCGAGCGGGAGTGGGAGAGACCCAGTACTTC; CDR3aa: CSVGRAGVGETQYF; v_gene: TRBV29-1; abundance: NA; j_gene: TRBJ2-5; d_gene: TRBD2
CDR3nt: TGTGCCAGCAGCCCGGGGACCCTCAGTGCCGGAGGTGAAGCTTTCTTT; CDR3aa: CASSPGTLSAGGEAFF; v_gene: TRBV7-2; abundance: NA; j_gene: TRBJ1-1; d_gene: NA
CDR3nt: TGTGCCAGCAGCCCCGTGGGAGACACCGGGGAGCTGTTTTTT; CDR3aa: CASSPVGDTGELFF; v_gene: TRBV7-3; abundance: few; j_gene: TRBJ2-2; d_gene: NA
CDR3nt: TGTGCCGCGTATGCAGGTGGGGTGAACACTGAAGCTTTCTTT; CDR3aa: CAAYAGGVNTEAFF; v_gene: TRBV6-5; abundance: few; j_gene: TRBJ1-1; d_gene: NA
CDR3nt: TGTGCCAGCAGTTTACTGAGCAATCAGCCCCAGCATTTT; CDR3aa: CASSLLSNQPQHF; v_gene: TRBV27; abundance: few; j_gene: TRBJ1-5; d_gene: NA
CDR3nt: TGTGCCAGTAGTACTCGAGGGGGCTCCGACTATGGCTACACCTTC; CDR3aa: CASSTRGGSDYGYTF; v_gene: TRBV19; abundance: NA; j_gene: TRBJ1-2; d_gene: TRBD1
CDR3nt: TGTGCCAGCTCACCCGTCTCGGATACGCAGTATTTT; CDR3aa: CASSPVSDTQYF; v_gene: TRBV18; abundance: few; j_gene: TRBJ2-3; d_gene: NA
CDR3nt: TGCGCCAGCAGCTTGGTTGAGACAGAAGCTTTCTTT; CDR3aa: CASSLVETEAFF; v_gene: TRBV5-1; abundance: NA; j_gene: TRBJ1-1; d_gene: NA
CDR3nt: TGTGCCAGCAGCCAAGAGTACAGGAGCGCTGGGGCCAACGTCCTGACTTTC; CDR3aa: CASSQEYRSAGANVLTF; v_gene: TRBV4-2; abundance: NA; j_gene: TRBJ2-6; d_gene: NA
CDR3nt: TGTGCCATCAGTGAGGGTCCAGGCCCTTGGGAGACCCAGTACTTC; CDR3aa: CAISEGPGPWETQYF; v_gene: TRBV10-3; abundance: NA; j_gene: TRBJ2-5; d_gene: NA
CDR3nt: TGTGCCAGCAGCCAAGACAGGGGAAGCTACGAGCAGTACTTC; CDR3aa: CASSQDRGSYEQYF; v_gene: TRBV4-2; abundance: NA; j_gene: TRBJ2-7; d_gene: NA
CDR3nt: TGTGCCACCAGCAGAGGGGACAGGGCCTGGTCAGGAAACACCATATATTTT; CDR3aa: CATSRGDRAWSGNTIYF; v_gene: TRBV15; abundance: few; j_gene: TRBJ1-3; d_gene: TRBD1
CDR3nt: TGTGCCAGCAGTACTCTCCCCCTACAGGCCACCTTC; CDR3aa: CASSTLPLQATF; v_gene: TRBV28; abundance: few; j_gene: TRBJ1-2; d_gene: NA
CDR3nt: TGTGCCAGCAGCCTCGGGAGACAGAGCTCCTACGAGCAGTACTTC; CDR3aa: CASSLGRQSSYEQYF; v_gene: TRBV11-2; abundance: few; j_gene: TRBJ2-7; d_gene: NA
CDR3nt: TGTGCCAGCAACCCAACCCCCGGCGCCACCGGGGAGCTGTTTTTT; CDR3aa: CASNPTPGATGELFF; v_gene: TRBV7-8; abundance: few; j_gene: TRBJ2-2; d_gene: NA
CDR3nt: TGTGCCAGCACCCTGGGAGGGAGGAACACCGGGGAGCTGTTTTTT; CDR3aa: CASTLGGRNTGELFF; v_gene: TRBV7-3; abundance: few; j_gene: TRBJ2-2; d_gene: TRBD2
CDR3nt: TGTGCCATCAGTGAGTCCGCGGGACACTTCTCCTACGAGCAGTACTTC; CDR3aa: CAISESAGHFSYEQYF; v_gene: TRBV10-3; abundance: few; j_gene: TRBJ2-7; d_gene: NA
CDR3nt: TGCGCCAGCAGCCAAGTTCTGGGGAGTGAGCAGTTCTTC; CDR3aa: CASSQVLGSEQFF; v_gene: TRBV4-3; abundance: few; j_gene: TRBJ2-1; d_gene: NA
CDR3nt: TGTGCCAGTAAACAGACAGGGTTGACTAGCAGTGAGCAGTTCTTC; CDR3aa: CASKQTGLTSSEQFF; v_gene: TRBV19; abundance: NA; j_gene: TRBJ2-1; d_gene: NA
CDR3nt: TGTGCCAGCAGCCTTAGCGGGAGGGCGACCAATGAGCAGTTCTTC; CDR3aa: CASSLSGRATNEQFF; v_gene: TRBV28; abundance: NA; j_gene: TRBJ2-1; d_gene: TRBD2
CDR3nt: TGTGCCAGCAGTAGACAACAGGGTACTTCTGGGGCCAACGTCCTGACTTTC; CDR3aa: CASSRQQGTSGANVLTF; v_gene: TRBV28; abundance: NA; j_gene: TRBJ2-6; d_gene: NA
CDR3nt: TGTGCCAGCAGCTTGGCGCGTGGGACGGTAAACTATGGCTACACCTTC; CDR3aa: CASSLARGTVNYGYTF; v_gene: TRBV7-9; abundance: NA; j_gene: TRBJ1-2; d_gene: NA
CDR3nt: TGTGCCAGCAGGGGGGTAAAGGATGGGGACTGGTATGGCTACACCTTC; CDR3aa: CASRGVKDGDWYGYTF; v_gene: TRBV25-1; abundance: few; j_gene: TRBJ1-2; d_gene: NA
CDR3nt: TGTGCCAGCAGCGCCCAGGGGGCCCTTGGCTACACCTTC; CDR3aa: CASSAQGALGYTF; v_gene: TRBV7-8; abundance: few; j_gene: TRBJ1-2; d_gene: TRBD1
CDR3nt: TGCAGCGTTGGTGGGATGTTCACAGATACGCAGTATTTT; CDR3aa: CSVGGMFTDTQYF; v_gene: TRBV29-1; abundance: few; j_gene: TRBJ2-3; d_gene: NA
CDR3nt: TGTGCCAGCAGCGCACCGGGACTACTGAACACCGGGGAGCTGTTTTTT; CDR3aa: CASSAPGLLNTGELFF; v_gene: TRBV7-8; abundance: few; j_gene: TRBJ2-2; d_gene: TRBD2
CDR3nt: TGTGCCAGCAGCTTAGAGAGGGCAGGGACCGGGGAGCTGTTTTTT; CDR3aa: CASSLERAGTGELFF; v_gene: TRBV11-2; abundance: once; j_gene: TRBJ2-2; d_gene: NA
CDR3nt: TGTGCCAGCAGTTACTCGTTAGGGAACGAGCAGTACTTC; CDR3aa: CASSYSLGNEQYF; v_gene: TRBV6-6; abundance: NA; j_gene: TRBJ2-7; d_gene: NA
CDR3nt: TGTGCCAGCAGTGACCTATTAGGGACTAGCGGCACAGATACGCAGTATTTT; CDR3aa: CASSDLLGTSGTDTQYF; v_gene: TRBV25-1; abundance: NA; j_gene: TRBJ2-3; d_gene: TRBD2
CDR3nt: TGCGCCAGCAGGCCGGACTATCAGGATCAGCCCCAGCATTTT; CDR3aa: CASRPDYQDQPQHF; v_gene: TRBV5-1; abundance: few; j_gene: TRBJ1-5; d_gene: NA
CDR3nt: TGTGCCAGCAGCTTACCCCAGGGGCTTAACTATGGCTACACCTTC; CDR3aa: CASSLPQGLNYGYTF; v_gene: TRBV7-9; abundance: few; j_gene: TRBJ1-2; d_gene: NA
CDR3nt: TGTGCCAGCAGTTCCCGTAATCAGCCCCAGCATTTT; CDR3aa: CASSSRNQPQHF; v_gene: TRBV28; abundance: few; j_gene: TRBJ1-5; d_gene: NA
CDR3nt: TGTGCCAGCAGTTTCTTCACAGGGGGCTACGAGCAGTACTTC; CDR3aa: CASSFFTGGYEQYF; v_gene: TRBV28; abundance: NA; j_gene: TRBJ2-7; d_gene: TRBD1
CDR3nt: TGTGCCAGCAGCCCATCCGGCCGCGGGTACTACGAGCAGTACTTC; CDR3aa: CASSPSGRGYYEQYF; v_gene: TRBV9; abundance: few; j_gene: TRBJ2-7; d_gene: NA
CDR3nt: TGTGCCAGCAGTACTCCAACAACGGGACAGGGGACGACCTTCACCTACGAGCAGTACTTC; CDR3aa: CASSTPTTGQGTTFTYEQYF; v_gene: TRBV7-8; abundance: NA; j_gene: TRBJ2-7; d_gene: TRBD1
CDR3nt: TGTGCCAGCCAGCAAACCAGGAGAAGCTCCTACGAGCAGTACTTC; CDR3aa: CASQQTRRSSYEQYF; v_gene: TRBV2; abundance: NA; j_gene: TRBJ2-7; d_gene: NA
CDR3nt: TGTGCCAGCAGCTCGGCGGACACCCAAGAGACCCAGTACTTC; CDR3aa: CASSSADTQETQYF; v_gene: TRBV28; abundance: few; j_gene: TRBJ2-5; d_gene: NA